This record covers a single T cell receptor beta chain. Its antigen remains unknown. V was pared by 5 bases and J by 1 base, with 8 bases of the junction left unmatched. Looked up from germline, CDR1 is MNHEY and CDR2 is SMNVEV (reference sequence). The length of the CDR3 is 17 residues. The source of the sample is a study of PD-1 blockade in classical Hodgkin lymphoma. The sample's time point: cycle 4 day 1 (C4D1), after around six weeks of nivolumab. Relapse after autologous stem cell transplantation occurred in every patient, and brentuximab vedotin exposure varied. Study results and limitations: Significant TCR diversity gains by C4D1 occurred in CD4+ but not CD8+ cells. The diversity seen at baseline in complete responders resembled that of newly diagnosed patients. Newly diagnosed patients were said to have less baseline TCR diversity than healthy donors did.

Sequencing was performed with immunoSEQ multiplex PCR; in TCRdb, only in-frame clones are kept and a portion is missing. This sample carries about 21,000 clones, roughly 85% of them seen once, and the ten largest clones take about 14%. Here the sequenced sample was peripheral blood mononuclear cells (PBMCs), taken before the fourth cycle of nivolumab. This TCR was sampled from a human donor with classical Hodgkin lymphoma. The chain carries TRBV27 and TRBJ1-4; TRBD1 aligns across 9 bases. Written as DNA, the CDR3 is TGTGCCAGCAGTCCCTGGGCGGGACAGGGAACTAATGAAAAACTGTTTTTT. Its translation: CASSPWAGQGTNEKLFF.